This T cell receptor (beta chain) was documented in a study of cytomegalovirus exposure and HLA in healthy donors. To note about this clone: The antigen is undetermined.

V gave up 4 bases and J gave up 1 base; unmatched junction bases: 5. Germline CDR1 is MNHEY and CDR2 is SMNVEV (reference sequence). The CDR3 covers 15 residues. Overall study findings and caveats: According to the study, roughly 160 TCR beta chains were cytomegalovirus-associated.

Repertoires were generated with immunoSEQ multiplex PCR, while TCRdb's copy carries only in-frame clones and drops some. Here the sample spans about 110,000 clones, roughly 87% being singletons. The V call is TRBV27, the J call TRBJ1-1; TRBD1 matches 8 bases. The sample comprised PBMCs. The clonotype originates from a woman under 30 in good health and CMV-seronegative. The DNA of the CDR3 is TGTGCCAGCAGTTCTCGACAGGGGTGGAACACTGAAGCTTTCTTT. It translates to CASSSRQGWNTEAFF.